The source of this T cell receptor (beta chain) is a study of T cell responses to AZD1222 COVID-19 vaccine. Whole-study context: Second doses that came at about 4 or about 12 weeks were put together. Findings of the study overall: Only a handful of AZD1222 recipients were seropositive at baseline. White British people made up most donors, females outnumbered males, and clonal diversity was possibly underestimated. Vaccine-associated CD4 TCRs spanned spike, dominant at 160-218 and 743-854.

For this clone: Its antigen is unknown.

Profiling relied on immunoSEQ multiplex PCR, and the TCRdb table lists in-frame clones only, not all of them. The sample has approximately 190,000 clones, around 90% seen once. This CDR3 contains 13 residues. With 2 bases removed from V and 7 bases from J, the gap between germline ends came to 8 bases. The germline CDR1 and CDR2 sequences are MDHEN and SYDVKM. The material sequenced was peripheral blood, taken on day 0 of AZD1222 vaccination. The chain recombines TRBV28 with TRBJ1-4, with no clear D. The sequence derives from an adult in good health. CDR3 sequence (DNA): TGTGCCAGCAGTTTAAGGTTTGGTGAAAAACTGTTTTTT. It translates to CASSLRFGEKLFF.